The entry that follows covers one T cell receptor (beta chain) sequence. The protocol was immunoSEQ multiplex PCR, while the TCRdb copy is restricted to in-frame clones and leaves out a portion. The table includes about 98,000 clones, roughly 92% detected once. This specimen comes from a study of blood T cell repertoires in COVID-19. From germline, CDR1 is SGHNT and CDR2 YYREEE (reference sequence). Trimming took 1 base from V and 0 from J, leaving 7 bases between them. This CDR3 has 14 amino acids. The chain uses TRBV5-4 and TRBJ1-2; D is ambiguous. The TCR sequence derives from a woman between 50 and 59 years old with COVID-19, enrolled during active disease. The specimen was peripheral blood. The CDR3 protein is CASSLPTPNYGYTF. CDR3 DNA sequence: TGTGCCAGCAGCTTGCCTACGCCTAACTATGGCTACACCTTC.